Presented here are 13 T cell receptor beta chains from one specimen sequenced in a study of T cells in Graves' hyperthyroidism and ophthalmopathy. TCR beta CDR3 region amplification was performed from RNA transcripts. Initially, a first-round RT-PCR of the TCR CDR3 employed the HTBI primer set. TCRdb analysed the multiplex PCR reads with MiXCR anew, one entry per CDR3 protein. The sample carries a few hundred thousand distinct CDR3 sequences, 17% recorded once. Sequencing input: blood. The receptor set was obtained from a woman aged 18-30 years with Graves' ophthalmopathy.

This clonotype was seen many times. The chain recombines TRBV7-2 with TRBJ2-5; D unclear. There are 15 residues in the CDR3. Germline CDR1 is SGHTA and CDR2 is FQGNSA. The V end lost 4 bases, the J end lost 0 bases, and 12 bases lay between the germline ends. Here the CDR3 reads CASSSPTWYQETQYF. CDR3 DNA sequence: TGTGCCAGCAGCTCTCCTACCTGGTACCAAGAGACCCAGTACTTC. Full variable domain (outside the CDR3, taken from reference TRBV7-2 and TRBJ2-5): GAGVSQSPSNKVTEKGKDVELRCDPISGHTALYWYRQSLGQGLEFLIYFQGNSAPDKSGLPSDRFSAERTGGSVSTLTIQRTQQEDSAVYLCASSSPTWYQETQYFGPGTRLLVL.

This chain joins TRBV15 and TRBJ2-2; D remains ambiguous. The CDR3 has 15 amino acids. Germline CDR1 and CDR2: LNHNV and YYDKDF (reference sequence). The ends were cut back, 3 bases at V and 1 base at J, with 9 bases in the middle. The CDR3 reads CATSSPTMNTGELFF. The CDR3, as DNA: TGTGCCACCAGCAGCCCAACTATGAACACCGGGGAGCTGTTTTTT.

This clonotype was counted many times. This chain joins TRBV11-3 and TRBJ2-1; TRBD2 matches at 7 bases. Germline CDR1 is SGHNT and CDR2 is YENEEA. The V segment lost 1 base and the J segment 3 bases; nucleotides outside the gene matches: 6. The CDR3 extends over 16 amino acids. CDR3 in amino acids: CASSLGGGLFYNEQFF. In nucleotides, the CDR3 is TGTGCCAGCAGCTTAGGGGGGGGACTTTTCTACAATGAGCAGTTCTTC.

This clonotype was recorded many times. The J gene is TRBJ2-3, the V gene TRBV29-1, with TRBD2 identical over 7 bases. Germline lookup yields CDR1 SQVTM and CDR2 ANQGSEA. V lost 4 bases and J lost 4; bases outside the gene matches: 8. This CDR3 is 14 amino acids long. The CDR3 sequence is CSVVGGSGPDTQYF. As DNA, the CDR3 is TGCAGCGTTGTGGGCGGGAGTGGGCCAGATACGCAGTATTTT.

This clonotype has more than one count but fewer than ten. The rearrangement uses TRBV20-1 and TRBJ2-1; 14 nucleotides line up with TRBD2. The V gene's germline CDR1 is DFQATT and CDR2 SNEGSKA (reference sequence). V was clipped by 1 base and J by 7 bases; unmatched bases: 6. The CDR3 has 16 residues. The CDR3 coding sequence is TGCAGTGCTAGAGGACAGGGACTAGCGGGGGTAAATGAGCAGTTCTTC. This translates into CSARGQGLAGVNEQFF.

This clonotype was observed at least ten times. The chain carries TRBV7-2 and TRBJ2-7; 7 bases map to TRBD2. The germline CDR1 and CDR2 sequences are SGHTA and FQGNSA. CDR3 length: 18 amino acids. J lost 3 bases, V lost 0 bases, and 14 bases had no gene match. As DNA, the CDR3 is TGTGCCAGCAGCTTAGCGTGGTCTCAGCGGGGTATGGACTACGAGCAGTACTTC. It codes for CASSLAWSQRGMDYEQYF.

This sequence joins TRBV11-2 and TRBJ1-2; 9 positions agree with TRBD1. Germline loops: CDR1 SGHAT, CDR2 FQNNGV. The J segment lost 8 bases and the V segment lost 3 bases, leaving 4 bases of the junction unmatched. This CDR3 contains 13 residues. CDR3 bases: TGTGCCAGCAGCTTGGACAGGGGTCCGGGCTACACCTTC. Protein product: CASSLDRGPGYTF.

This clonotype was counted at least ten times. V is TRBV7-2 and J is TRBJ1-1; D may be TRBD1 (6 bases). The germline CDR1 and CDR2 sequences are SGHTA and FQGNSA. The V and J ends lost 3 bases and 4 bases respectively, with 12 bases between them. CDR3 length: 14 amino acids. The CDR3 region is CASSFRGQVTEAFF. CDR3 coding DNA: TGTGCCAGCAGCTTTCGGGGGCAAGTCACTGAAGCTTTCTTT.

This clonotype was picked up many times. This chain connects TRBV24-1 to TRBJ2-5; 9 positions agree with TRBD2. The CDR3 consists of 17 residues. Germline V gene sequence: CDR1 KGHDR, CDR2 SFDVKD. The V segment lost 2 bases and the J segment 5 bases; nucleotides outside the gene matches: 11. The CDR3 here is CATSDWDSGGPGETQYF. The DNA of the CDR3 is TGTGCCACCAGTGATTGGGATAGCGGGGGCCCCGGGGAGACCCAGTACTTC.

There are many counts of this clonotype. The chain joins TRBV30 to TRBJ2-5; 8 bases agree with TRBD1. The germline CDR1 and CDR2 sequences are GTSNPN and SVGIG (reference sequence). Unmatched junction bases numbered 5, after V lost 1 base and J lost 13 bases. This CDR3 has 11 amino acids. The CDR3 sequence is CAWSDGQGRYF. The CDR3 bases are TGTGCCTGGAGTGACGGACAGGGTCGGTACTTC.

This clonotype was seen at least ten times. V and J are TRBV7-2 and TRBJ2-1; 9 bases map to TRBD1. Germline-derived CDR1 and CDR2 are SGHTA and FQGNSA. Trimming cost V 3 bases and J 8 bases; bases outside gene matches: 5. This CDR3 has 14 residues. The CDR3 reads CASSFDRGYDEQFF. CDR3 nucleotides: TGTGCCAGCAGCTTTGACAGGGGGTACGATGAGCAGTTCTTC.

This clonotype was seen at least ten times. The chain couples TRBV6-5 to TRBJ2-3; D is unresolved. CDR1 and CDR2 from the germline V gene are MNHEY and SVGAGI. Trimming shortened V by 2 bases and J by 2 bases, and 14 bases separated the two germline ends. CDR3 length: 16 amino acids. In DNA, the CDR3 is TGTGCCAGCAGTTACCCTCCAGTCCCCTCCACAGATACGCAGTATTTT. Its translation is CASSYPPVPSTDTQYF.

This clonotype was found many times. This chain links TRBV7-2 with TRBJ2-7, with 9 bases that match TRBD2. With 4 bases clipped from V and 3 bases from J, the junction kept 4 bases outside the gene matches. Germline loops: CDR1 SGHTA, CDR2 FQGNSA. The CDR3 runs 14 residues. The CDR3 region has the DNA TGTGCCAGCAGCTATCTAGCGGGGAACTACGAGCAGTACTTC. It yields the protein CASSYLAGNYEQYF.